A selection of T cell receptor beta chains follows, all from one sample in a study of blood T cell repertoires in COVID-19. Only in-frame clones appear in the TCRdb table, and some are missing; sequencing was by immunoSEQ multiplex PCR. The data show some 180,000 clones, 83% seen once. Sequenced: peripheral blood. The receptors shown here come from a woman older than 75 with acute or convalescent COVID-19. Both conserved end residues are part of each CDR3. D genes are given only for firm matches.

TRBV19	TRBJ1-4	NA	CASTLGGLDEKLFF
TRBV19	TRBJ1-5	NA	CASSRPSGSLYQPQHF
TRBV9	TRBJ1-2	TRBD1	CASSAQGGLYGYTF
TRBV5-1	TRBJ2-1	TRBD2	CASSLGLAGASVYNEQFF
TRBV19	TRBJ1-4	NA	CASSMAPGVNEKLFF
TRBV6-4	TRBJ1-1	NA	CASRKGGPGTEAFF
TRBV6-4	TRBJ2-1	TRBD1	CASSRGQGVYNEQFF
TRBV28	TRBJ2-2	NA	CASQGGGTGELFF
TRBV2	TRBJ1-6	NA	CASSVMEGNSPLHF
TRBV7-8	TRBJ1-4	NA	CASSRHPKGEKLFF
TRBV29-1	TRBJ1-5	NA	CSVRGGLQPQHF
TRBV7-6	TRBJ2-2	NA	CASSESGLNTGELFF
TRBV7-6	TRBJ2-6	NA	CASSLTAQANVLTF
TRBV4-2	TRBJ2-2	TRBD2	CASSQDRTQRGPNTGELFF
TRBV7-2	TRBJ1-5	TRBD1	CASSLGTGAYQPQHF
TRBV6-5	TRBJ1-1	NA	CASSFDRTNSGSEAFF
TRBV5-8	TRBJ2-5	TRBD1	CASSLVFGTDVQETQYF
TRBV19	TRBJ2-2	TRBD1	CASRGTGPGELFF
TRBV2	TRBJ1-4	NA	CASSDSLARSNEKLFF
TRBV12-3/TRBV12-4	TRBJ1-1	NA	CASSFASNTEAFF
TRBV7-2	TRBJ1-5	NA	CASSLVSRDQPQHF
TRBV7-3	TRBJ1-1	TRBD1	CASSLKRRGAAGGGKNTEAFF